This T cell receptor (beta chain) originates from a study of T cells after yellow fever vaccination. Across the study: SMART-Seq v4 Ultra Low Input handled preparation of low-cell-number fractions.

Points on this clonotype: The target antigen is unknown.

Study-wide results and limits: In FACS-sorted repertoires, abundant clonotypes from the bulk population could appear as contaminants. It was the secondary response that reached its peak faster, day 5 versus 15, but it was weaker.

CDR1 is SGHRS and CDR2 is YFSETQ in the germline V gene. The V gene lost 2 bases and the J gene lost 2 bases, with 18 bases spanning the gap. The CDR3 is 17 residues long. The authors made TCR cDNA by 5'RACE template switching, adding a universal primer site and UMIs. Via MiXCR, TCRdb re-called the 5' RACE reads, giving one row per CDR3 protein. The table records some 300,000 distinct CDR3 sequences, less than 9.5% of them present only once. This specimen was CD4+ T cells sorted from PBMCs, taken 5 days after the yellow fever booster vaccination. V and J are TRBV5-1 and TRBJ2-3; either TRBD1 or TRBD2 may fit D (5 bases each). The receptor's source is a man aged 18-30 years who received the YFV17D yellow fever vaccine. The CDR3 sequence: CASSFSKRGLYTDTQYF. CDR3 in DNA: TGCGCCAGCAGCTTCTCCAAACGGGGCCTTTACACAGATACGCAGTATTTT.